This entry concerns a single TCR beta chain. This specimen comes from a study of blood T cell repertoires in COVID-19. Sequenced by immunoSEQ multiplex PCR; TCRdb stores in-frame clones only, minus some. The table includes about 170,000 clones, roughly 83% detected once. The clonotype was recovered from a woman aged 50 to 60 who had recovered from COVID-19. Sequencing was performed on PBMCs or T cells enriched from blood (not recorded which).

CDR3 in DNA: TGTGCCAGCAGCCAAGACTGGGGGGGTTCAGAGACCCAGTACTTC. This translates into CASSQDWGGSETQYF. The chain couples TRBV3-1 (or the pseudogene TRBV3-2) to TRBJ2-5, with 7 bases matching TRBD2. Losses at the gene ends were 0 bases for V and 4 bases for J; bases not matched to a gene: 5. Germline assignment: CDR1 LGHDT and CDR2 YNNKEL (reference sequence). The CDR3 extends over 15 amino acids.